The T cell receptor (beta chain) described here comes from a study of regulatory T cells in long-lasting Graves disease. At least ten counts were recorded for this clonotype. Regarding time point: newly diagnosed GD, antithyroid drugs for less than 3 months. With RNA extracted from PBMCs as input, the TCR library was made. The CDR3 runs to 16 residues. The junction had 6 bases not matched to a gene; V was cut back by 1 base and J by 5 bases. Germline CDR1 SGHTA, CDR2 FQGNSA. Sequencing libraries for TCR beta were prepared with iRepertoire HTBI primers and Arm-PCR of CDR3 regions. Original methodology: The study identified under 80 TRBV and around 15 TRBJ segments across samples. TCRdb re-derived calls from the multiplex PCR reads in MiXCR, one entry per CDR3 protein. Clone size and V and J calls follow TCRdb, not the original study. Of 400,000 to 500,000 distinct CDR3 sequences in the sample, about a sixth were seen once.

Separately, the same data were catalogued under a study of T cells in Graves' hyperthyroidism and ophthalmopathy. As that report states: The HTBI primer set served for first-round RT-PCR of the TCR CDR3.

The genes are TRBV7-2 and TRBJ2-5, with 11 bases lining up with TRBD2. The clonotype originates from a woman aged 25 to 39 with Graves disease. The specimen was peripheral blood mononuclear cells (PBMCs), collected at new diagnosis, from a patient treated with antithyroid drugs. The CDR3 protein is CASSLELAGVRETQYF. CDR3 DNA sequence: TGTGCCAGCAGCTTAGAACTAGCGGGAGTAAGGGAGACCCAGTACTTC. The complete variable domain, with remaining parts taken from reference TRBV7-2 and TRBJ2-5, reads GAGVSQSPSNKVTEKGKDVELRCDPISGHTALYWYRQSLGQGLEFLIYFQGNSAPDKSGLPSDRFSAERTGGSVSTLTIQRTQQEDSAVYLCASSLELAGVRETQYFGPGTRLLVL.